The sequence of this TCR beta chain was determined in a study of shared clonotypes between healthy human individuals. Germline V CDR1 and CDR2: SGDLS, YYNGEE. The trim removed 0 bases at V and 7 bases at J, leaving 7 bases unmatched. The length of the CDR3 is 15 residues. The assay was immunoSEQ multiplex PCR, and TCRdb's table has in-frame clones only and misses some. This sample has roughly 2.2 million clones, with around 90% found just once. The clonotype originates from a man between 18 and 35 years old in good health. Some clones in this sample may be carry-over from other donors' samples. The sample taken for sequencing was naive CD4+ T cells from PBMCs. Subset given: CD45RA+ positively selected. This chain joins TRBV9 and TRBJ1-5; TRBD1 agrees at 7 bases. Here the CDR3 DNA reads TGTGCCAGCAGCGTAGGGGGACAGAAAGGGCAGCCCCAGCATTTT. This sequence encodes CASSVGGQKGQPQHF. Full variable domain (rest looked up from reference TRBV9 and TRBJ1-5): DSGVTQTPKHLITATGQRVTLRCSPRSGDLSVYWYQQSLDQGLQFLIQYYNGEERAKGNILERFSAQQFPDLHSELNLSSLELGDSALYFCASSVGGQKGQPQHFGDGTRLSIL.